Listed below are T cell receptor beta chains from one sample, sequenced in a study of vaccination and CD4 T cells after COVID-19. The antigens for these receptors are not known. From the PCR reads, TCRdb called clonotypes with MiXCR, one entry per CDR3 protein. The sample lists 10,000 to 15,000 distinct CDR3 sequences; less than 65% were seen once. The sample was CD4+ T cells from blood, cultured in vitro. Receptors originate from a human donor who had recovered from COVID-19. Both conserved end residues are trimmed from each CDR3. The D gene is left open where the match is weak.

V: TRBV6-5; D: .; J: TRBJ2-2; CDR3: ASSYSHGTGELF
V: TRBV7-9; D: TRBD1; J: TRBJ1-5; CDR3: ASSPGGTELQPQH
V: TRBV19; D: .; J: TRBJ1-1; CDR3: ASKGREGGTEAF
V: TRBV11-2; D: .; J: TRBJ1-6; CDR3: ASSLDSRARDSPLH
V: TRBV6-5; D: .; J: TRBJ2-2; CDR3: ASSYSRDNTGELF
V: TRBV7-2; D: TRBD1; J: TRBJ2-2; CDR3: ASTSTGPGELF
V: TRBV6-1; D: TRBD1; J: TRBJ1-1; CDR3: ASTPGTANTEAF
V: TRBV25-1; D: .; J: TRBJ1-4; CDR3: ASSDRVEKLF
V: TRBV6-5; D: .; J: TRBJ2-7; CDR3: ASSYEGGPSEQY
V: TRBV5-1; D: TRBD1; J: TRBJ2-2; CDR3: ASSSPRQGLAGELF
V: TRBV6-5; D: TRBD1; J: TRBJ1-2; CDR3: ASSYKGQGNYGYT
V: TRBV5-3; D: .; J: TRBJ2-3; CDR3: ARSPKGAGITDTQY
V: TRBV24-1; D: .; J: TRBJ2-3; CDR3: ATSDPQETQY
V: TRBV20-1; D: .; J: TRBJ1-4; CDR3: SARDQWGGVEKLF
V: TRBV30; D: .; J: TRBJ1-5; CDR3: AWSEQGNQPQH
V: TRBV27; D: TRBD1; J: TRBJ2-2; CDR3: ASSLGQSTGELF
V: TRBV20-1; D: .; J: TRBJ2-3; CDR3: SAGPIMGIWGTDTQY
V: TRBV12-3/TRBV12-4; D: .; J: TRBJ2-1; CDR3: ASSLLPGQGGVTRKQF
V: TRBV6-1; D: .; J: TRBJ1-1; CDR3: ASSGVASREAF
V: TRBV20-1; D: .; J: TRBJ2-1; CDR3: SARGPFGEQF
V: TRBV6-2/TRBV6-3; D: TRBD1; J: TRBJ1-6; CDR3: ASTSGQVLNSPLH
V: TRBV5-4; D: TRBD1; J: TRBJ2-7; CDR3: ASSLGQGGSYEQY
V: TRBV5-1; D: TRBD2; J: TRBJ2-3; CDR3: ASSILTSGGSDTQY
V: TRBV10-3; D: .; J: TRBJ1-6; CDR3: ATFDGDNSPLH
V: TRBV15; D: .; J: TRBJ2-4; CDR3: ATSRDRGEGTFLAKNIQY
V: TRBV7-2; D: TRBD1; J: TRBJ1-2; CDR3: ASSLDRDNGYT
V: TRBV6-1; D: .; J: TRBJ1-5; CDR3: ASSRIGQGNQPQH
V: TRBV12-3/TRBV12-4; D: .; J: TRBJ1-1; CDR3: ASSLIGGLNTEAF
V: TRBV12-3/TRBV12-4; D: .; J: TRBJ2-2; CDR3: ASTPSVGTGELF
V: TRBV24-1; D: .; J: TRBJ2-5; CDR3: ATSDSRDGGETQY
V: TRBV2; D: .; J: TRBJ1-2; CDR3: ASSTGTSYGYT
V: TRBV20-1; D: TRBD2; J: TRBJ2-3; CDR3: RAERGGLTDTQY
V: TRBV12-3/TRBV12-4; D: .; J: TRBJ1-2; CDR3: ASSLGGGQGLRAGYT
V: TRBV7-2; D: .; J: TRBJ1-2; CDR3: ASSLKTGYLNYGYT
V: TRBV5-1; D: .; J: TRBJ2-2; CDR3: ASSPNTGELF
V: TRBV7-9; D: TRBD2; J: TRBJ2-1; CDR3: ASSPTGLAGGWNEQF
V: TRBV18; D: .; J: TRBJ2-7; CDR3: ASSPGRTLSYEQY
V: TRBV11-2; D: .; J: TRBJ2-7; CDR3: ASSLTQGTSYEQY
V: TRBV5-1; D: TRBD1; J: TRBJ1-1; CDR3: ASSSRGENTEAF
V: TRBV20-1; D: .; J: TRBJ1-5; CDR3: SANGRNNQPQH
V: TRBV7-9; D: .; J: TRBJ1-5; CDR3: ASSLEGVRGNQPQH
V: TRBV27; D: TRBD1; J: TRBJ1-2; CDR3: ASSLNRGNYGYS
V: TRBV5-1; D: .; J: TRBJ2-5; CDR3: ASSPQIGETQY
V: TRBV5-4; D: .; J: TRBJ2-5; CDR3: ASSLNLETQY
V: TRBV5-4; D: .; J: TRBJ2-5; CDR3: ASSPGGLAKETQY
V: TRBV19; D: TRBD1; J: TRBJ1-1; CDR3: ASSSNGQGAKAF
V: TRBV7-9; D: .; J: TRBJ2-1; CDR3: ASRGTHNEQF
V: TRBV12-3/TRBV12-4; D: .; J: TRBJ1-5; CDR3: ASNPGKGGGVRQPQH
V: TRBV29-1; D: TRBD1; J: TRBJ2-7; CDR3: SVEGGQGPYEQY
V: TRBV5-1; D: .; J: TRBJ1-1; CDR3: ASSAFQGTNTEAF
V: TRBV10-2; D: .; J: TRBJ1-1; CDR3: ASRVSQNTEAF
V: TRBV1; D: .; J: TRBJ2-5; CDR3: TSSVRTSGGRQETQY
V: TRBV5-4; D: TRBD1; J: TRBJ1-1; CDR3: ASSSDRDTEAF
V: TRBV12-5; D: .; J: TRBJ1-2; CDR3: ASAFITGGDGYT
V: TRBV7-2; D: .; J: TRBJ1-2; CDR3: ASSPMGKNYGYT